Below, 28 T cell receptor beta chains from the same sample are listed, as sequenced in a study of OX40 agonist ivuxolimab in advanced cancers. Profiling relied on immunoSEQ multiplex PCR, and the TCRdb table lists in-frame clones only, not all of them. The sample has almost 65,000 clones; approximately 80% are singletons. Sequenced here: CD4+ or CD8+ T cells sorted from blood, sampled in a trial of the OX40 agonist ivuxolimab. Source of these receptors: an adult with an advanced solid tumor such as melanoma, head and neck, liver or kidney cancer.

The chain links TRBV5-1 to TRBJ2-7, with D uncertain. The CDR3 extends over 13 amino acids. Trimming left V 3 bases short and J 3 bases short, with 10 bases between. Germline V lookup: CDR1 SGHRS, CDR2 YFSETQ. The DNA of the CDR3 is TGCGCCAGCAGCTCTGAAGCCTACTACGAGCAGTACTTC. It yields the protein CASSSEAYYEQYF.

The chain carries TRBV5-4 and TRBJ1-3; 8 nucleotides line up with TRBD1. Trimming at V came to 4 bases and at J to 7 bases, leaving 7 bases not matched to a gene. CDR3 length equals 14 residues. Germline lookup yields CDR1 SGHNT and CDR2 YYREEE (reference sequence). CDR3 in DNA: TGTGCCAGCAGCCTCGGCCAGGGGGCGAACACCATATATTTT. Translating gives CASSLGQGANTIYF.

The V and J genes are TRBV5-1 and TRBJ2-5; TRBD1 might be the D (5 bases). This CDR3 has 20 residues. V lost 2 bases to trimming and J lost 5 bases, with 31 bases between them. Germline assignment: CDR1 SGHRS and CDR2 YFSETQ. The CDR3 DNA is TGCGCCAGCAGCTTAAACCCACCCAGGATCGACAGCTCCACCTGGGAGACCCAGTACTTC. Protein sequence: CASSLNPPRIDSSTWETQYF.

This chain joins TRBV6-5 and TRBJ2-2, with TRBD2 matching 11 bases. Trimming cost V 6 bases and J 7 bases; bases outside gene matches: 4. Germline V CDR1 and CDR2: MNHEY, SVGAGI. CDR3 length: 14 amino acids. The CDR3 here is CASRTSGMNGELFF. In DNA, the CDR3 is TGTGCCAGCAGGACTAGCGGGATGAACGGGGAGCTGTTTTTT.

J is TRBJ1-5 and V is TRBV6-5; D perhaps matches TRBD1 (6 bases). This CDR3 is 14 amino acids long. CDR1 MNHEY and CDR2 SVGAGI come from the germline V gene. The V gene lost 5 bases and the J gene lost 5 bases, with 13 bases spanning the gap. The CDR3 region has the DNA TGTGCCAGCAGTAAACAGGGTCGGGATCAGCCCCAGCATTTT. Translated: CASSKQGRDQPQHF.

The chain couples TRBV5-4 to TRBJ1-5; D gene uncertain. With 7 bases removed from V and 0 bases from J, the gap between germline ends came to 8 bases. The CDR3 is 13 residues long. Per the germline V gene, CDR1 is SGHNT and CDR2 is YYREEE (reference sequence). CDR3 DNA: TGTGCCAGCGGGAACGGTAGCAATCAGCCCCAGCATTTT. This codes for CASGNGSNQPQHF.

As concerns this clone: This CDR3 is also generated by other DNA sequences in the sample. CDR3 in DNA: TGTGCCAGCAGCTTGCCGGGGCGGAACACTGAAGCTTTCTTT. Protein sequence: CASSLPGRNTEAFF. The chain is built from TRBV5-4 and TRBJ1-1; tentatively, D is TRBD1 (5 bases). Trimming pared 1 base from V and 1 base from J, leaving 8 bases between. The CDR3 is 14 amino acids. Germline V lookup: CDR1 SGHNT, CDR2 YYREEE (reference sequence).

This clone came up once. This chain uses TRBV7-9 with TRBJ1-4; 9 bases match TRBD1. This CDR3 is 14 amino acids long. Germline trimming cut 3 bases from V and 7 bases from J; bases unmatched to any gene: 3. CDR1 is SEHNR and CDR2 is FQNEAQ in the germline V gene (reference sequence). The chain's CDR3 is CASSFGQGSEKLFF. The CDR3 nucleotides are TGTGCCAGCAGCTTTGGACAGGGGAGTGAAAAACTGTTTTTT.

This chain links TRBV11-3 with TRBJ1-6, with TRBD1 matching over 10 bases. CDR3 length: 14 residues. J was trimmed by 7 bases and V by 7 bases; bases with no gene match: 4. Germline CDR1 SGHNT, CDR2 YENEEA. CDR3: CASNKTGGNSPLHF. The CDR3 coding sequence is TGTGCCAGCAACAAGACAGGGGGCAATTCACCCCTCCACTTT.

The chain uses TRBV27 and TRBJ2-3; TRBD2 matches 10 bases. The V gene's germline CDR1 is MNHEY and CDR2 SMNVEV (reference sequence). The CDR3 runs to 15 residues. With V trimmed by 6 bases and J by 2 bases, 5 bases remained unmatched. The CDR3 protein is CASRPTSGITDTQYF. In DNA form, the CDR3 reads TGTGCCAGCAGACCCACTAGCGGGATCACAGATACGCAGTATTTT.

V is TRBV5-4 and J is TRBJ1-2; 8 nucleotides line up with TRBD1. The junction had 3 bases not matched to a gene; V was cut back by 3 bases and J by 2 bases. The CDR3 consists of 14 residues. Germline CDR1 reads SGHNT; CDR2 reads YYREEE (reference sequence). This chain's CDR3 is CASSWTGSNYGYTF. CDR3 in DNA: TGTGCCAGCAGCTGGACAGGGTCAAACTATGGCTACACCTTC.

The CDR3, as DNA: TGCGCCAGCTACCCGGGAGCAGAAGAGACCCAGTACTTC. Translation: CASYPGAEETQYF. V usage is TRBV5-1 and J usage is TRBJ2-5; D may be TRBD2 (6 bases). CDR3 length equals 13 residues. Germline V gene sequence: CDR1 SGHRS, CDR2 YFSETQ. V was trimmed by 7 bases and J by 3 bases, leaving 13 bases between them.

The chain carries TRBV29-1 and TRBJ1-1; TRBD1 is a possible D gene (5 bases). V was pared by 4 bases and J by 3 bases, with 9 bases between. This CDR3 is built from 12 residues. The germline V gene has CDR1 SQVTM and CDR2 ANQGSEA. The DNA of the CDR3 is TGCAGCGTTGCGGGAGGGGACACTGAAGCTTTCTTT. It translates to CSVAGGDTEAFF. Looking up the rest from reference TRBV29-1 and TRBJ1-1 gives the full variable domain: SAVISQKPSRDICQRGTSLTIQCQVDSQVTMMFWYRQQPGQSLTLIATANQGSEATYESGFVIDKFPISRPNLTFSTLTVSNMSPEDSSIYLCSVAGGDTEAFFGQGTRLTVV.

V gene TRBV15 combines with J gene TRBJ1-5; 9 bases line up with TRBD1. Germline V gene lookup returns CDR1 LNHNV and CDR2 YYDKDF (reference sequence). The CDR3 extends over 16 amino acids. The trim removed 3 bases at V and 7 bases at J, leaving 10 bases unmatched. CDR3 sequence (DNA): TGTGCCACCAGCAGGCCCACAGGGGGCGCTTACCAGCCCCAGCATTTT. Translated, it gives CATSRPTGGAYQPQHF.

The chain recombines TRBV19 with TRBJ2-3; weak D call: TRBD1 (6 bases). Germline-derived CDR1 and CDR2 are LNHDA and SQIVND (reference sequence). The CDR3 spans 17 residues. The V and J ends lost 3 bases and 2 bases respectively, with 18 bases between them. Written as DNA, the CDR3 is TGTGCCAGTAGTATCTTGGGGGCGGACAAACTCACAGATACGCAGTATTTT. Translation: CASSILGADKLTDTQYF.

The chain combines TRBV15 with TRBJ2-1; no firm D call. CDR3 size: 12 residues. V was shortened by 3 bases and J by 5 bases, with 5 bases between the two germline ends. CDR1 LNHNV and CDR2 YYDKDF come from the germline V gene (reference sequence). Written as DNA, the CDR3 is TGTGCCACCAGCAGTATTCACAATGAGCAGTTCTTC. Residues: CATSSIHNEQFF.

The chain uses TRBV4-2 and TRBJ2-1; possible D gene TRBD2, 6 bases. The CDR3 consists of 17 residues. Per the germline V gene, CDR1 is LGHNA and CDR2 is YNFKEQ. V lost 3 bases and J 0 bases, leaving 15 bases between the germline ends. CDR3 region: CASSHPTRRGSYNEQFF. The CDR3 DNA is TGTGCCAGCAGCCACCCAACTAGGAGGGGCTCCTACAATGAGCAGTTCTTC.

The CDR3 bases are TGTGCCAGCAGTCCACTCGGCCAGGGAGGTGGCTACACCTTC. This encodes CASSPLGQGGGYTF. This sequence joins TRBV27 and TRBJ1-2, with D possibly matching TRBD1 (5 bases). The V end was cut by 5 bases, the J end by 7 bases, with 17 bases between. This CDR3 is built from 14 residues. Germline-derived CDR1 and CDR2 are MNHEY and SMNVEV (reference sequence).

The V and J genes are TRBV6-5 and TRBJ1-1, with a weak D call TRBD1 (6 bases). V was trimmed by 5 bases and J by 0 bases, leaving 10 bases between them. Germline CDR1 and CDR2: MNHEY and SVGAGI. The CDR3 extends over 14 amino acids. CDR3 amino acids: CASSLGGMNTEAFF. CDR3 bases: TGTGCCAGCAGTCTAGGGGGGATGAACACTGAAGCTTTCTTT.

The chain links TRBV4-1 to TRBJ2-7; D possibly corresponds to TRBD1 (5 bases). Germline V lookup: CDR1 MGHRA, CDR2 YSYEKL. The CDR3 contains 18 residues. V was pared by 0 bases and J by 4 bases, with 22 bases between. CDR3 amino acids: CASSQDVFGAPSLYEQYF. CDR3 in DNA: TGCGCCAGCAGCCAAGATGTTTTTGGGGCCCCCAGTCTATACGAGCAGTACTTC.

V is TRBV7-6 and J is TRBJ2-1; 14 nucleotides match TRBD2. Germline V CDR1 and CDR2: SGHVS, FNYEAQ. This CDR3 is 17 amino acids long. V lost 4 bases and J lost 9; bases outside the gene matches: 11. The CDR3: CASSSYPGLAGGGEQFF. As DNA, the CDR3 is TGTGCCAGCAGCTCATACCCCGGACTAGCGGGAGGTGGTGAGCAGTTCTTC.

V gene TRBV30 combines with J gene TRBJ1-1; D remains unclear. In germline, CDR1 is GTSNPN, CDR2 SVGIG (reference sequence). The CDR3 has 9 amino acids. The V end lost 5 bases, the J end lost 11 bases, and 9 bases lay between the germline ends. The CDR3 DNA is TGTGCCTGGGGATTCGGGGCTTTCTTT. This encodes CAWGFGAFF.

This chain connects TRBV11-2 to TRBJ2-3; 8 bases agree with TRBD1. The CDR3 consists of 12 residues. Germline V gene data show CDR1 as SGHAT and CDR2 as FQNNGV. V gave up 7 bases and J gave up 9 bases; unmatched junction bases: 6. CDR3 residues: CASTLSGGTQYF. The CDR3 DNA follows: TGTGCCAGCACGTTATCAGGGGGCACGCAGTATTTT.

This chain's CDR3 is CASSVIAGSADTQYF. The CDR3 DNA follows: TGTGCCAGCAGTGTGATAGCGGGGAGCGCAGATACGCAGTATTTT. V is TRBV2 and J is TRBJ2-3, with TRBD2 matching over 8 bases. The trim removed 4 bases at V and 4 bases at J, leaving 7 bases unmatched. The CDR3 contains 15 residues. Germline V lookup: CDR1 SNHLY, CDR2 FYNNEI.

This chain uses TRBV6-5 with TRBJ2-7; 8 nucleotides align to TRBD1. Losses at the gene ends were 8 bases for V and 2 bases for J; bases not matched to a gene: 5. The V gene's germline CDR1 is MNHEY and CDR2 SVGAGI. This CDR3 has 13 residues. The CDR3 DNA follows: TGTGCCAGCGGCCTACAGGGGGCCTACGAGCAGTACTTC. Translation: CASGLQGAYEQYF.

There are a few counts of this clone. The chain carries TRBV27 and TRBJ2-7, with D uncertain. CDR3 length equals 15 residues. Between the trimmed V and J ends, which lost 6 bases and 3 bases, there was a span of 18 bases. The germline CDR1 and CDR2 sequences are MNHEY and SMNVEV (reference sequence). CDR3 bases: TGTGCCAGCAGAGTTACGGCAGATAATAACTACGAGCAGTACTTC. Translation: CASRVTADNNYEQYF.

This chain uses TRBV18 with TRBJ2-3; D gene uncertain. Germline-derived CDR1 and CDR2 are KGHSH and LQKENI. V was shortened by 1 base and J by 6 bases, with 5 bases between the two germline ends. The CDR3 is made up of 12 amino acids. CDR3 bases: TGTGCCAGCTCACCACGCCCGGATACGCAGTATTTT. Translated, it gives CASSPRPDTQYF.

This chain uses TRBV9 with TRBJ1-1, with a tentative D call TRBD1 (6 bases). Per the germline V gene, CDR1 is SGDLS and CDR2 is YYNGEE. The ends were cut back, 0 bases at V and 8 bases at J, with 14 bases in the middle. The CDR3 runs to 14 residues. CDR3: CASSVVGGLGEAFF. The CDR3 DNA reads TGTGCCAGCAGCGTAGTCGGGGGGCTGGGCGAAGCTTTCTTT.